This record covers a single T cell receptor beta chain. Antigen unknown. The PCR had 60 Vbeta and 13 Jbeta primers. Original data processing: Later, an analysis found about 80 million unique TCR beta chains, and about 10 million of these were shared. Using immunoSEQ multiplex PCR, the repertoire was profiled, and TCRdb retains in-frame clones only, with some absent. V and J calls and clone size are copied from that table; D and trimming were computed from the DNA. The table records roughly 160,000 clones, roughly 85% of them present only once. The data originate from a study of cytomegalovirus exposure and HLA in healthy donors. Germline CDR1 reads SGHRS; CDR2 reads YFSETQ. With 4 bases removed from V and 6 bases from J, the gap between germline ends came to 14 bases. The CDR3 contains 14 residues. Study-level findings and limits: The likely origin of a cluster of highly shared sequence variants was a sequencing artifact.

The sequence derives from a boy between 2 and 15 years old in good health and CMV-seronegative. The rearrangement joins TRBV5-1 to TRBJ2-1; D is uncertain. Sequencing was carried out using PBMCs. DNA of the CDR3: TGCGCCAGCAGCAATAATGTGGGCACCAATGAGCAGTTCTTC. Amino acid sequence: CASSNNVGTNEQFF.